The clone carrying this TCR beta chain has a handful of counts. The data stem from a study of cytomegalovirus exposure and HLA in healthy donors. Primers for the PCR totalled 60 Vbeta and 13 Jbeta. Assay used: immunoSEQ multiplex PCR; TCRdb lists only in-frame clones, some missing. Of some 170,000 clones detected, roughly four fifths appear once; the ten largest clones hold around 4.7%. This TCR came from a woman under 30 in good health and CMV-seropositive. The material sequenced was PBMCs.

The CDR3 loop reads CASSEGFAYEQYF. In DNA, the CDR3 is TGTGCCAGCAGTGAGGGCTTCGCCTACGAGCAGTACTTC. This chain uses TRBV2 with TRBJ2-7; D not resolved. Germline V gives CDR1 SNHLY, CDR2 FYNNEI. This CDR3 has 13 amino acids. With 3 bases removed from V and 2 bases from J, the gap between germline ends came to 8 bases.